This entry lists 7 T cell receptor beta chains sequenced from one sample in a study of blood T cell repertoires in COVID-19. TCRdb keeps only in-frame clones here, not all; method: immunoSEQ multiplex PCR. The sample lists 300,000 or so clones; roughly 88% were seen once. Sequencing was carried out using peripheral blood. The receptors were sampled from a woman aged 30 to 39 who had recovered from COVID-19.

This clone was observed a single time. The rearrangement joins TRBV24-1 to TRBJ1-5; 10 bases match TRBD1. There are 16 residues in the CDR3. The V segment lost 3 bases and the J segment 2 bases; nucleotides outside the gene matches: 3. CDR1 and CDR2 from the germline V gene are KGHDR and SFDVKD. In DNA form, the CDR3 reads TGTGCCACCAGTGATGGGACAGGGGAGGGCAATCAGCCCCAGCATTTT. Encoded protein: CATSDGTGEGNQPQHF.

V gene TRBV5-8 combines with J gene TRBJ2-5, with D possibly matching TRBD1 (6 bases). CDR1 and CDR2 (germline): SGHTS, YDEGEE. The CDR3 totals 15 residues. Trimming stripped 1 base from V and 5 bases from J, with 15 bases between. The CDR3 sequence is CASSLYRWGQETQYF. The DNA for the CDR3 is TGTGCCAGCAGCTTGTATCGTTGGGGGCAGGAGACCCAGTACTTC.

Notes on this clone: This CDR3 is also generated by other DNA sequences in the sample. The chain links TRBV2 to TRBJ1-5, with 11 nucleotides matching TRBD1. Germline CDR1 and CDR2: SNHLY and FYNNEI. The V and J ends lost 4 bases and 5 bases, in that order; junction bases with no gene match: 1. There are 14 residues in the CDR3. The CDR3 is CASSGTGGDQPQHF. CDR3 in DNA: TGTGCCAGCAGTGGGACAGGGGGCGATCAGCCCCAGCATTTT.

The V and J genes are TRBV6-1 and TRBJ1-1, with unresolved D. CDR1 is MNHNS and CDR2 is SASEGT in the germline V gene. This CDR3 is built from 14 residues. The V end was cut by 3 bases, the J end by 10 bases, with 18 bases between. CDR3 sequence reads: CASSDDNIIFGAFF. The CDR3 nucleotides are TGTGCCAGCAGTGACGACAACATAATTTTCGGAGCTTTCTTT.

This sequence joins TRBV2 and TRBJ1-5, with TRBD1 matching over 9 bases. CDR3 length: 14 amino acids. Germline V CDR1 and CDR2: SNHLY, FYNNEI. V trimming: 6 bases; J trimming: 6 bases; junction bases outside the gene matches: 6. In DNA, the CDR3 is TGTGCCAGCAGCCTGGGACAGGGTAGTCAGCCCCAGCATTTT. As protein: CASSLGQGSQPQHF. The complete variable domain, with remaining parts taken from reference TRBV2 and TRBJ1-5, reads EPEVTQTPSHQVTQMGQEVILRCVPISNHLYFYWYRQILGQKVEFLVSFYNNEISEKSEIFDDQFSVERPDGSNFTLKIRSTKLEDSAMYFCASSLGQGSQPQHFGDGTRLSIL.

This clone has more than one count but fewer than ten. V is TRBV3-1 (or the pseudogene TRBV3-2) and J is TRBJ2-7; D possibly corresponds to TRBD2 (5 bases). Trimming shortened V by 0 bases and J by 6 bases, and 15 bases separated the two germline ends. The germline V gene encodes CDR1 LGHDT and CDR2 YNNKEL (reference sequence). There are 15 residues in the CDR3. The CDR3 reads CASSQEPGVIFEQYF. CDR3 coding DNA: TGTGCCAGCAGCCAAGAACCCGGGGTAATATTCGAGCAGTACTTC.

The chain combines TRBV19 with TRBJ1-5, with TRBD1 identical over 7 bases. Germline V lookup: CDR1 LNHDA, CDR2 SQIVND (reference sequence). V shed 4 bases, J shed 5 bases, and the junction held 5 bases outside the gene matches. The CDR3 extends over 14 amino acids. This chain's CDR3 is CASSSTGADQPQHF. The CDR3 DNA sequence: TGTGCCAGTAGTAGTACAGGGGCGGATCAGCCCCAGCATTTT.